This T cell receptor beta chain was observed in a study of blood T cell repertoires in COVID-19. Across the study: Acute-phase and convalescent COVID-19 samples originated in the United States, Italy and Spain. PBMCs, B-cell-depleted T cells, or T cells provided the cDNA or gDNA that made up the material.

Under the authors' procedure: Reference gene primer amplification gave nucleated cell count estimates. Sequenced by immunoSEQ multiplex PCR; TCRdb stores in-frame clones only, minus some. The DNA was the basis for D and trimming; V, J and clone size are from that table. The table lists 400,000 or so clones, over 75% of them singletons. Grouping used clinical history reported by participants in a survey and questionnaire. The CDR3 is made up of 13 amino acids. V gave up 8 bases and J gave up 2 bases, with 12 bases separating them. The sequencing sample was made of PBMCs or T cells enriched from blood (not recorded which). V usage is TRBV12-3 or TRBV12-4 and J usage is TRBJ1-2; D unclear. This receptor was identified in a man aged 25 to 45 who had recovered from COVID-19. The CDR3 is CASGGDGNYGYTF. For the CDR3, the DNA is TGTGCCAGCGGAGGTGACGGGAACTATGGCTACACCTTC.